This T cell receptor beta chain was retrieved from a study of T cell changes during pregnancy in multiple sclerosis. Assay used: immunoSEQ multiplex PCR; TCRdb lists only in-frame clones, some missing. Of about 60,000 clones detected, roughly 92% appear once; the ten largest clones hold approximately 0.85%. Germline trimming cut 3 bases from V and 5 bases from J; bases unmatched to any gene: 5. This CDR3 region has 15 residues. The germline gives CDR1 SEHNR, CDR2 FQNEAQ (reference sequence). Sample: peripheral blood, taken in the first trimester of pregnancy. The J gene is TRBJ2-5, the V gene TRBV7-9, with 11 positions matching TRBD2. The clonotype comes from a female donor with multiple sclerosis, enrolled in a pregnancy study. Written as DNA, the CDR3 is TGTGCCAGCAGCTTTAGCGGGGGGGCCCGGGAGACCCAGTACTTC. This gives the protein CASSFSGGARETQYF. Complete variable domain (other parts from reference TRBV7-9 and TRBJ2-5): DTGVSQNPRHKITKRGQNVTFRCDPISEHNRLYWYRQTLGQGPEFLTYFQNEAQLEKSRLLSDRFSAERPKGSFSTLEIQRTEQGDSAMYLCASSFSGGARETQYFGPGTRLLVL.